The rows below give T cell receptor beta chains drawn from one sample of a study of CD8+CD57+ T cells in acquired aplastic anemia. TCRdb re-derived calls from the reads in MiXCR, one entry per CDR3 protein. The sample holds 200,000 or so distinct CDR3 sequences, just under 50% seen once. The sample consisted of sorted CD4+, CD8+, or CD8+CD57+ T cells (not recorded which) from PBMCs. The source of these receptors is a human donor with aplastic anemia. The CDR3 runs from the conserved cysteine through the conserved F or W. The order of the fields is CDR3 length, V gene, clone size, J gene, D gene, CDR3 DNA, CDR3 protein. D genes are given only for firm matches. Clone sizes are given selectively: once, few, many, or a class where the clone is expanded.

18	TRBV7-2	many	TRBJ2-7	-	TGTGCCAGCAGCTTAGCCAGGAACGAGGAGATTTTTTCCTACGAGCAGTACTTC	CASSLARNEEIFSYEQYF
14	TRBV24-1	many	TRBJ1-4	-	TGTGCCACCAGTGCCGCCGCAACTAATGAAAAACTGTTTTTT	CATSAAATNEKLFF
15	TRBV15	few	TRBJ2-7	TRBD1	TGTGCCACCAGCAGATCCGACAGGGTTTTTGGCGAGCAGTACTTC	CATSRSDRVFGEQYF
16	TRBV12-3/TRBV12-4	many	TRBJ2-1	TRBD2	TGTGCCAGTCGGGTAGCGGGAGCGAGCTCCTACAATGAGCAGTTCTTC	CASRVAGASSYNEQFF
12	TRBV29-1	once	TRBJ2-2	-	TGCAGCGTACGACGGGACACCGGGGAGCTGTTTTTT	CSVRRDTGELFF
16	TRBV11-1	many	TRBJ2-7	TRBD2	TGTGCCAGCAGCTCAAGGGGTAGCGGGAGAAGTTACGAGCAGTACTTC	CASSSRGSGRSYEQYF
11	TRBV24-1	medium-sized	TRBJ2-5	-	TGTGCCACCAGTGTTGGGGAGACCCAGTACTTC	CATSVGETQYF
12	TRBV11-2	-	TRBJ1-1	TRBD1	TGTGCCAGCAGCTTAGGACAGGGGGCTGCTTTCTTT	CASSLGQGAAFF
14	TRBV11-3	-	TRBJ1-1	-	TGTGCCAGCAGCTTGAACAGCTTTAACACTGAAGCTTTCTTT	CASSLNSFNTEAFF
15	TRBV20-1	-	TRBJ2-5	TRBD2	TGCAGTGCTAGCGGCCATAGCGGGAGTTCAGAGACCCAGTACTTC	CSASGHSGSSETQYF
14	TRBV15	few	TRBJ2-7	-	TGTGCCACCAGCAGAGATAAACAGGCCTACGAGCAGTACTTC	CATSRDKQAYEQYF
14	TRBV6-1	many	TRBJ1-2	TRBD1	TGTGCCAGCAGTAGGGACAGACTTTACTATGGCTACACCTTC	CASSRDRLYYGYTF
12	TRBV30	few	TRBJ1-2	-	TGTGCCTGGAGTGTACTTTTGACCGGCTACACCTTC	CAWSVLLTGYTF
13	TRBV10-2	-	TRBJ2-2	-	TGCGCCAGCCGAAACCCCAACACCGGGGAGCTGTTTTTT	CASRNPNTGELFF
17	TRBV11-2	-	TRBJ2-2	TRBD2	TGTGCCAGCAGCTTAGGAGGACTAGCGGGAGACACCGGGGAGCTGTTTTTT	CASSLGGLAGDTGELFF
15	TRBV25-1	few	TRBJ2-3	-	TGTGCCAGTCATCCTGGGGATGGGAGGACAGATACGCAGTATTTT	CASHPGDGRTDTQYF
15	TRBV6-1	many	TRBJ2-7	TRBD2	TGTGCCAGCAGCTTTCAACTAGCGGGAGATCACGAGCAGTACTTC	CASSFQLAGDHEQYF
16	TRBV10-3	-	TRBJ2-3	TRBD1	TGTGCCATCAGTGTCCGGGACAGAATTTCCACAGATACGCAGTATTTT	CAISVRDRISTDTQYF
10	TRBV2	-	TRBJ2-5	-	TGTGCCAGCAGCGTCCTGACCCAGTACTTC	CASSVLTQYF
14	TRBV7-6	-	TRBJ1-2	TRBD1	TGTGCCAGCAGCTCGGACAGGGGGACGTATGGCTACACCTTC	CASSSDRGTYGYTF
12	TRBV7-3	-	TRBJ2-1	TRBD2	TGTGCCAGCAGCTCGCCGGGACTAGCTGGGTTCTTC	CASSSPGLAGFF
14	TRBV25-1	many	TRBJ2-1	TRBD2	TGTGCCAGCAGTGATGCGGGAGGAGCCCTTGAGCAGTTCTTC	CASSDAGGALEQFF
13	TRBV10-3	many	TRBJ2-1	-	TGTGCCATCAGTGTCGAGCTCTCCAATGAGCAGTTCTTC	CAISVELSNEQFF
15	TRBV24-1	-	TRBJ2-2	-	TGTGCCACCAGTGACCGGACAAGGGCTACCGGGAAGCTGTTTTTT	CATSDRTRATGKLFF
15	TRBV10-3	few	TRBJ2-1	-	TGTGCCATCAGTGAGGGGGCGAGCTCCTACAATGAGCAGTTCTTC	CAISEGASSYNEQFF
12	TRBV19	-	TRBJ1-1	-	TGTGCCAGTAGTATAAACAAGGCAGAAGCTTTCTTT	CASSINKAEAFF
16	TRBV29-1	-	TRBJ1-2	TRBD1	TGCAGCGTTGAAGATCAGTCAGGGGGCTTAGGCTATGGCTACACCTTC	CSVEDQSGGLGYGYTF
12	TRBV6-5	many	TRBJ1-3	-	TGTGCCAGCAGTTACGAGTTCACCACCATATATTTT	CASSYEFTTIYF
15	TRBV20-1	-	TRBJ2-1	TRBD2	TGCAGTGTTCGCGGACTAGCCTCTATCTACAATGAGCAGTTCTTC	CSVRGLASIYNEQFF
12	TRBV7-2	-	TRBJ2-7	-	TGTGCCAGCAGCTCCCCAGGTGGCGAGCAGTACTTC	CASSSPGGEQYF
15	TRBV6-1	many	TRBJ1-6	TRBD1	TGTGCCAGCAGTGAAGCGGGACAGGGGAATTCACCCCTCCACTTT	CASSEAGQGNSPLHF
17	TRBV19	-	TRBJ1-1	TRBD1	TGTGCCAGTAGTATCGGGGGGCCGGGACAGGGGAACACTGAAGCTTTCTTT	CASSIGGPGQGNTEAFF
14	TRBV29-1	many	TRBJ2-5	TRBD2	TGCAGCGTCCAAGCGGGAGGGCCAAAAGAGACCCAGTACTTC	CSVQAGGPKETQYF
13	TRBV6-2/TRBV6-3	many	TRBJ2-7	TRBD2	TGTGCCAGCAGGAGCGGGGGGGCCTACGAGCAGTACTTC	CASRSGGAYEQYF
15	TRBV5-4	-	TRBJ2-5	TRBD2	TGTGCCAGCAGCGCTCGACTAGCGGGGGCGGAGACCCAGTACTTC	CASSARLAGAETQYF
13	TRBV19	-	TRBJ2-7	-	TGTGCCAGTAGGTCAGGGATCTCCTACGAGCAGTACTTC	CASRSGISYEQYF
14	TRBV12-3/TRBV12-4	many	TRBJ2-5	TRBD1	TGTGCCAGCAGATTATCGGACAGGGGAGAGACCCAGTACTTC	CASRLSDRGETQYF
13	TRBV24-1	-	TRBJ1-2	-	TGTGCCACCAGTGATTTGTCAGGCTCCGGCTACACCTTC	CATSDLSGSGYTF
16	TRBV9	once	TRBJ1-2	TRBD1	TGTGCCAGCACGATACAGGGGGCGGATAGTCCCTATGGCTACACCTTC	CASTIQGADSPYGYTF
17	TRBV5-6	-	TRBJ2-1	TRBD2	TGTGCCAGCAGCTTGGTGGCTAGCGGGGGCCCGGGGAATGAGCAGTTCTTC	CASSLVASGGPGNEQFF
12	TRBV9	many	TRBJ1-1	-	TGTGCCAGCAGCCCCCTGCGCACTGAAGCTTTCTTT	CASSPLRTEAFF
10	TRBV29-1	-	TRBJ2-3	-	TGCAGCCCTGAAGGGGATACGCAGTATTTT	CSPEGDTQYF
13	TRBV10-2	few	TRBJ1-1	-	TGCGCCAGCAGCCAGGCGGGAAACACTGAAGCTTTCTTT	CASSQAGNTEAFF
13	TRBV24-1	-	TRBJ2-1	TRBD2	TGTGCCACCAGTGATATAGCGGGAGATGAGCAGTTCTTC	CATSDIAGDEQFF
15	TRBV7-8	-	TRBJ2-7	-	TGCGCCAGCAGCCCAGAGGGCAGCAGCTCCTACGAGCAGTACTTC	CASSPEGSSSYEQYF
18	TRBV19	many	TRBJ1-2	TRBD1	TGTGCCAGTACGGCACGAGAGACAGGGGGCAGTAGGGTTTATGGCTACACCTTC	CASTARETGGSRVYGYTF
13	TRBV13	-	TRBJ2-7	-	TGTGCCAGCAGCATCGGACCCAGCGCCGAGCAGTACTTC	CASSIGPSAEQYF
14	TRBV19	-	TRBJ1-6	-	TGTGCCAGTAGATTCTCAGCAACCAATTCACCCCTCCACTTT	CASRFSATNSPLHF
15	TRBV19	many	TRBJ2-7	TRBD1	TGTGCCGGTAGGACCGGGACAGGGAGCTCCTACGAGCAGTACTTC	CAGRTGTGSSYEQYF
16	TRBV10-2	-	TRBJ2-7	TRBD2	TGCGCCAGCACCTGGACTAGCGGGACCGTCTCGTACGAGCAGTACTTC	CASTWTSGTVSYEQYF
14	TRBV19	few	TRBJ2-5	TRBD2	TGTGCCAGTAGCTACCGGACTAGCGGAGAGACCCAGTACTTC	CASSYRTSGETQYF